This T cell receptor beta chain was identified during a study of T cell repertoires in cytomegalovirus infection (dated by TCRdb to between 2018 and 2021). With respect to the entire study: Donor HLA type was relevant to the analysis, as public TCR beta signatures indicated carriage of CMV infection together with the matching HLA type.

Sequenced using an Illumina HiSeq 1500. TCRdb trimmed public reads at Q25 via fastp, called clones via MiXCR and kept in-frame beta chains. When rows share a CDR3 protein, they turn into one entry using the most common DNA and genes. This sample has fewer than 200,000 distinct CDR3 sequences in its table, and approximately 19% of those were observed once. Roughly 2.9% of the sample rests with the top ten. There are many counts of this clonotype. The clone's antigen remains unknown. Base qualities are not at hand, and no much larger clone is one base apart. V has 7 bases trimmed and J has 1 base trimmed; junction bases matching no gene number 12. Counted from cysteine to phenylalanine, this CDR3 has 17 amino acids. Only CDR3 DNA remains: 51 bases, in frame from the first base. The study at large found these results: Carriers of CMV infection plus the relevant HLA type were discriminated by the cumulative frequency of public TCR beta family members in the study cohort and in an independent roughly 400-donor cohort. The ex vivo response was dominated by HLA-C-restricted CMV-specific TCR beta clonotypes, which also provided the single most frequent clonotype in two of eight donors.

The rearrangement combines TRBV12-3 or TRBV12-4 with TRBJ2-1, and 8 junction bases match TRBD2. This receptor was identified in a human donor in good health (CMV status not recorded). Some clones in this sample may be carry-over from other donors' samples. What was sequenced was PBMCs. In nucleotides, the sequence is TGTGCCAGCACTCCAGCCCGGGGGGGCATATCCTACAATGAGCAGTTCTTC. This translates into CASTPARGGISYNEQFF.